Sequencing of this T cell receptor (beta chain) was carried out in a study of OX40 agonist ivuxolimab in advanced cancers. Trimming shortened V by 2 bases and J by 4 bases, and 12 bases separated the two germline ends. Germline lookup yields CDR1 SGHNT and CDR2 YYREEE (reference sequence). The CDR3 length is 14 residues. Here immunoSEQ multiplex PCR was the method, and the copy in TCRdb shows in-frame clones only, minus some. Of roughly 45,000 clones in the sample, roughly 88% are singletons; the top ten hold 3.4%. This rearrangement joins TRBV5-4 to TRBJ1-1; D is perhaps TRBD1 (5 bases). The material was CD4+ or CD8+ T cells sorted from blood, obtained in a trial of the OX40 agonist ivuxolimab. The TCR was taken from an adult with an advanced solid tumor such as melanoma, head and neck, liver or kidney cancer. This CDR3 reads CASSFYGTATEAFF. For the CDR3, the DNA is TGTGCCAGCAGCTTTTACGGGACGGCCACTGAAGCTTTCTTT.